This is a list of T cell receptor beta chains from one sample in a study of T cells in Graves' hyperthyroidism and ophthalmopathy. In TCRdb, the multiplex PCR reads were re-called with MiXCR into one record per CDR3 protein. The table includes 240,000 or so distinct CDR3 sequences, over 15% detected once. The sequenced sample was blood. All receptors come from a woman under 30 with Graves' ophthalmopathy. The CDR3 runs from the conserved cysteine through the conserved F or W. Each record gives: D gene, V gene, CDR3 length, J gene, clone size, CDR3 DNA, CDR3 protein. A D gene is named only where the DNA matches it firmly. Where a row states a size, it is once, few, many or the class of an expanded clone; other rows omit it.

D: NA
V: TRBV4-1
length: 12
J: TRBJ1-1
size: NA
DNA: TGCGCCAGCAGCCAGGCGAATAGAGGAGCTTTCTTT
CDR3: CASSQANRGAFF

D: NA
V: TRBV7-9
length: 12
J: TRBJ2-7
size: many
DNA: TGTGCCAGCAGCCGAAGGGGGGACGAGCAGTACTTC
CDR3: CASSRRGDEQYF

D: TRBD1
V: TRBV4-1
length: 15
J: TRBJ1-5
size: few
DNA: TGCGCCAGCAGCCGCGGACAGGGGAATAGTCAGCCCCAGCATTTT
CDR3: CASSRGQGNSQPQHF

D: TRBD2
V: TRBV27
length: 15
J: TRBJ2-7
size: NA
DNA: TGTGCCAGCAGATCGGGACTAGCGGGACACTACGAGCAGTACTTC
CDR3: CASRSGLAGHYEQYF

D: NA
V: TRBV5-8
length: 13
J: TRBJ2-1
size: few
DNA: TGTGCCAGCAGCTTGGGTCAAGTTAATGAGCAGTTCTTC
CDR3: CASSLGQVNEQFF

D: NA
V: TRBV20-1
length: 13
J: TRBJ1-1
size: NA
DNA: TGCAGTGCTAGACCCACAGGGAACACTGAAGCTTTCTTT
CDR3: CSARPTGNTEAFF

D: TRBD1
V: TRBV6-7
length: 18
J: TRBJ2-7
size: many
DNA: TGTGCCAGCAGAACAACCCAGGACAGGGTGGAAGAGTCCTACGAGCAGTACTTC
CDR3: CASRTTQDRVEESYEQYF

D: NA
V: TRBV15
length: 15
J: TRBJ2-5
size: many
DNA: TGTGCCACCAGCAGAGGGGGGGCGATCCAAGAGACCCAGTACTTC
CDR3: CATSRGGAIQETQYF

D: TRBD1
V: TRBV10-3
length: 15
J: TRBJ2-7
size: few
DNA: TGTGCCATCAGTGTCAGGGACAGGGGGGTCGACGAGCAGTACTTC
CDR3: CAISVRDRGVDEQYF

D: TRBD2
V: TRBV5-5
length: 14
J: TRBJ2-5
size: many
DNA: TGTGCCAGCAGCTCCACTAGCGGGGAAGAGACCCAGTACTTC
CDR3: CASSSTSGEETQYF

D: TRBD1
V: TRBV28
length: 15
J: TRBJ1-3
size: many
DNA: TGTGCCATTCTTCGACAGGGGGCGTATGGAAACACCATATATTTT
CDR3: CAILRQGAYGNTIYF

D: TRBD2
V: TRBV7-9
length: 16
J: TRBJ2-1
size: NA
DNA: TGTGCCAGCAGCCCCGGACTAGCGGGAGGGTTCCATGAGCAGTTCTTC
CDR3: CASSPGLAGGFHEQFF

D: TRBD1
V: TRBV6-1
length: 14
J: TRBJ1-6
size: NA
DNA: TGTGCCAGCAGTGGAGACAGGGAGAATTCACCCCTCCACTTT
CDR3: CASSGDRENSPLHF

D: TRBD1
V: TRBV5-1
length: 16
J: TRBJ2-4
size: many
DNA: TGCGCCAGCAGCTTGGAAACAGGGGAAGCCAAAAACATTCAGTACTTC
CDR3: CASSLETGEAKNIQYF

D: NA
V: TRBV7-9
length: 16
J: TRBJ2-3
size: many
DNA: TGTGCCAGCAGCTTAGCTGAAGAGCAGTGGGTGGGTACGCAGTATTTT
CDR3: CASSLAEEQWVGTQYF

D: NA
V: TRBV7-9
length: 13
J: TRBJ1-1
size: once
DNA: TGTGCCAGCAGCTTGGGGGAAGAAACTGAAGCTTTCTTT
CDR3: CASSLGEETEAFF

D: NA
V: TRBV20-1
length: 9
J: TRBJ1-1
size: many
DNA: TGCAGTGCCCCGCAAGGAGCTTTCTTT
CDR3: CSAPQGAFF

D: NA
V: TRBV4-3
length: 15
J: TRBJ1-3
size: few
DNA: TGCGCCAGCAGCCAAGATCCGGGTACTGGAAACACCATATATTTT
CDR3: CASSQDPGTGNTIYF

D: NA
V: TRBV4-2
length: 14
J: TRBJ1-6
size: few
DNA: TGTGCCAGCAGCCAGGGACAAACAAATTCACCCCTCCACTTT
CDR3: CASSQGQTNSPLHF

D: NA
V: TRBV5-1
length: 16
J: TRBJ2-5
size: NA
DNA: TGCGCCAGCAGCTTGGCCCCCGGGGGAGCAGGGGAGACCCAGTACTTC
CDR3: CASSLAPGGAGETQYF

D: TRBD2
V: TRBV25-1
length: 16
J: TRBJ2-1
size: many
DNA: TGTGCCAGCACCGGAGGCGGGAGGGCCTCCTACAATGAGCAGTTCTTC
CDR3: CASTGGGRASYNEQFF

D: TRBD2
V: TRBV30
length: 18
J: TRBJ2-3
size: medium-sized
DNA: TGTGCCTGGAGTTTCCCTCCGGGACTAGCGGGAGAAACAGATACGCAGTATTTT
CDR3: CAWSFPPGLAGETDTQYF

D: TRBD1
V: TRBV12-3/TRBV12-4
length: 13
J: TRBJ1-2
size: many
DNA: TGTGCCAGCAGTTTGGGACAGACGGGGGGCTACACCTTC
CDR3: CASSLGQTGGYTF

D: TRBD1
V: TRBV28
length: 15
J: TRBJ2-7
size: few
DNA: TGTGCCAGCAGTCGAGACCTAGGGGGCCCCTACGAGCAGTACTTC
CDR3: CASSRDLGGPYEQYF

D: TRBD1
V: TRBV4-1
length: 15
J: TRBJ2-7
size: few
DNA: TGCGCCAGCAGCCAGGGACAGGGGGATTTCTACGAGCAGTACTTC
CDR3: CASSQGQGDFYEQYF

D: NA
V: TRBV28
length: 12
J: TRBJ1-1
size: many
DNA: TGTGCCAGCGCCCGGGTGAACACTGAAGCTTTCTTT
CDR3: CASARVNTEAFF

D: TRBD2
V: TRBV20-1
length: 15
J: TRBJ2-7
size: many
DNA: TGCAGTGCGCGGACTAGCGGGGCCGAGGTGGACGAGCAGTACTTC
CDR3: CSARTSGAEVDEQYF

D: TRBD2
V: TRBV2
length: 18
J: TRBJ2-7
size: NA
DNA: TGTGCCAGCAGCCCAAGACTAGCGGGGGGGCAGACCTCCTACGAGCAGTACTTC
CDR3: CASSPRLAGGQTSYEQYF

D: TRBD2
V: TRBV28
length: 15
J: TRBJ2-5
size: NA
DNA: TGTGCCAGCAGTTTCGAATTAGCGGGAAGGGAGACCCAGTACTTC
CDR3: CASSFELAGRETQYF

D: NA
V: TRBV4-1
length: 15
J: TRBJ2-1
size: many
DNA: TGCGCCAGCAGCCTTAAGGGTGACTCCTACAATGAGCAGTTCTTC
CDR3: CASSLKGDSYNEQFF

D: NA
V: TRBV7-9
length: 13
J: TRBJ1-1
size: many
DNA: TGTGCCAGCAGCGCTGGGACGAACACTGAAGCTTTCTTT
CDR3: CASSAGTNTEAFF

D: NA
V: TRBV6-1
length: 13
J: TRBJ1-1
size: many
DNA: TGTGCCAGCAGCCGGGAGGGGCCCACTGAAGCTTTCTTT
CDR3: CASSREGPTEAFF

D: TRBD1
V: TRBV4-3
length: 16
J: TRBJ2-7
size: NA
DNA: TGCGCCAGCAGCCAAGATGCCGGACAGGGGGCTTACGAGCAGTACTTC
CDR3: CASSQDAGQGAYEQYF

D: NA
V: TRBV12-3/TRBV12-4
length: 13
J: TRBJ2-1
size: many
DNA: TGTGCCAGCACCCGGGGCCGCGTTGATGAGCAGTTCTTC
CDR3: CASTRGRVDEQFF

D: TRBD1
V: TRBV6-1
length: 13
J: TRBJ1-1
size: many
DNA: TGTGCCAGCAACGAAGGGGGCGCGACTGAAGCTTTCTTT
CDR3: CASNEGGATEAFF

D: TRBD2
V: TRBV10-2
length: 18
J: TRBJ2-7
size: NA
DNA: TGCGCCAGCAGTGACCCCTTTGGGCGGGAGACCCACTCCTACGAGCAGTACTTC
CDR3: CASSDPFGRETHSYEQYF

D: TRBD1
V: TRBV28
length: 18
J: TRBJ1-3
size: NA
DNA: TGTGCCAGCAGTTCTCTCGGGACAGGGGGCTACTCTGGAAACACCATATATTTT
CDR3: CASSSLGTGGYSGNTIYF

D: TRBD1
V: TRBV9
length: 15
J: TRBJ2-2
size: NA
DNA: TGTGCCAGCAGCTATCGGACAGGGTACACCGGGGAGCTGTTTTTT
CDR3: CASSYRTGYTGELFF

D: NA
V: TRBV28
length: 17
J: TRBJ2-6
size: many
DNA: TGTGCCAGCCTAACGGACAGTCATCGATCTGGGGCCAACGTCCTGACTTTC
CDR3: CASLTDSHRSGANVLTF

D: NA
V: TRBV6-5
length: 14
J: TRBJ1-1
size: many
DNA: TGTGCCAGCAGTTACGACCACCGTTTCACTGAAGCTTTCTTT
CDR3: CASSYDHRFTEAFF

D: TRBD1
V: TRBV5-1
length: 15
J: TRBJ2-5
size: many
DNA: TGCGCCAGCAGCCCTAGGACAGGGGGTGGCGAGACCCAGTACTTC
CDR3: CASSPRTGGGETQYF

D: TRBD2
V: TRBV5-4
length: 14
J: TRBJ2-7
size: NA
DNA: TGTGCCAGCAGCATCGGACTAGCGGGGAACGAGCAGTACTTC
CDR3: CASSIGLAGNEQYF

D: NA
V: TRBV6-5
length: 14
J: TRBJ2-5
size: many
DNA: TGTGCCAGCAGTTACTGGGGGGGCGGCGAGACCCAGTACTTC
CDR3: CASSYWGGGETQYF

D: NA
V: TRBV2
length: 15
J: TRBJ2-3
size: NA
DNA: TGTGCCAGCAGGGTGGCCAGGCCGTACACAGATACGCAGTATTTT
CDR3: CASRVARPYTDTQYF

D: NA
V: TRBV7-9
length: 13
J: TRBJ2-1
size: many
DNA: TGTGCCAGCAGTACGGGGGCGTACAATGAGCAGTTCTTC
CDR3: CASSTGAYNEQFF

D: TRBD2
V: TRBV20-1
length: 15
J: TRBJ2-3
size: NA
DNA: TGCAGTGCTAGTTCGACTAGCGGGAACACAGATACGCAGTATTTT
CDR3: CSASSTSGNTDTQYF

D: NA
V: TRBV28
length: 17
J: TRBJ1-1
size: many
DNA: TGTGCCAGCAGCCGGACAGTCCCGTTCGGAGGTACCACTGAAGCTTTCTTT
CDR3: CASSRTVPFGGTTEAFF

D: TRBD1
V: TRBV27
length: 13
J: TRBJ2-3
size: many
DNA: TGTGCCAGCAGTCAGACAGGGCAGAATACGCAGTATTTT
CDR3: CASSQTGQNTQYF

D: NA
V: TRBV24-1
length: 12
J: TRBJ2-7
size: many
DNA: TGTGCCACCAGTGCCGGTCCCTACGAGCAGTACTTC
CDR3: CATSAGPYEQYF

D: NA
V: TRBV7-3
length: 13
J: TRBJ2-3
size: many
DNA: TGTGCCAGCAGCTTAATCAACACAGATACGCAGTATTTT
CDR3: CASSLINTDTQYF

D: TRBD1
V: TRBV6-5
length: 15
J: TRBJ1-2
size: many
DNA: TGTGCCAGCAGTTACAGGACAGGAGTAAACTATGGCTACACCTTC
CDR3: CASSYRTGVNYGYTF

D: NA
V: TRBV28
length: 15
J: TRBJ2-7
size: many
DNA: TGTGCCAGCAGTTTCGCCCTGAACAGGCCCTACGAGCAGTACTTC
CDR3: CASSFALNRPYEQYF